This T cell receptor beta chain was recorded in a study of T-cell reconstitution after alpha-beta-depleted transplantation in children. This clonotype was counted ten times or more. Preparation of the TCRbeta library involved a method that used unique molecular identifiers. TCRdb recomputed calls from the PCR reads with MiXCR, one row per CDR3 protein. The profile shows 170,000 or so distinct CDR3 sequences, approximately 7% of them singletons. This clonotype originated in a human donor who donated a stem cell graft to a child with Wiskott-Aldrich syndrome. This specimen consisted of PBMCs from the stem cell graft donor, obtained from the stem cell graft.

The CDR3 sequence is CAISEQGQGHSPLHF. The CDR3 coding sequence is TGTGCCATCAGTGAGCAGGGACAGGGTCATTCACCCCTCCACTTT. The chain is built from TRBV10-3 and TRBJ1-6, with TRBD1 identical over 9 bases. Per germline, CDR1 ENHRY and CDR2 SYGVKD. The CDR3 length is 15 residues. V trimming: 2 bases; J trimming: 8 bases; junction bases outside the gene matches: 4.